Listed here is a single TCR beta chain. A read error may produce the germline difference seen at one junction end. Germline V gene lookup returns CDR1 SGHRS and CDR2 YFSETQ. The CDR3 totals 15 residues. This sample was taken from a study of patients and donors after allogeneic stem cell transplantation. TCRdb re-called the RT-PCR reads through MiXCR, storing one row per CDR3 protein. The sample records 190,000 or so distinct CDR3 sequences, 38% being singletons. V is TRBV5-1 and J is TRBJ1-1, with D perhaps matching TRBD1 (5 bases). The specimen was blood, either unsorted or a sorted T cell fraction (not recorded which). This TCR derives from a human donor who was either an allogeneic HSCT recipient or a stem cell or donor lymphocyte infusion donor (not recorded which). It is not recorded whose cells these are; they may come from a transplant donor. The CDR3 nucleotides read TGCGCCAGCAGCTTGAGTGGGACGGTTGACACTGAAGCTTTATTT. It codes for CASSLSGTVDTEALF.